This T cell receptor (beta chain) was identified in a study of blood T cell repertoires in COVID-19. About the research overall: Sample material is recorded as cDNA or gDNA derived from T cells, B-cell-depleted T cells, or PBMCs.

TCRdb keeps only in-frame clones here, not all; method: immunoSEQ multiplex PCR. The sample lists 95,000 to 110,000 clones, about four fifths occurring once. Germline values: CDR1 SGHRS, CDR2 YFSETQ. V lost 0 bases and J lost 1, with 10 bases in between. The CDR3 contains 15 residues. This TCR was sampled from a human donor in a cohort sampled during active COVID-19. The sequenced sample was peripheral blood. The chain joins TRBV5-1 to TRBJ2-5; D uncertain. The CDR3 loop reads CASSLAAGLQETQYF. The CDR3 nucleotides read TGCGCCAGCAGCTTGGCCGCAGGCCTCCAAGAGACCCAGTACTTC.